This TCR beta chain is from a study of blood T cell repertoires in COVID-19. At the level of the study: Acute and convalescent COVID-19 specimens originated in the United States, Italy and Spain. Sources were T cells, B-cell-depleted T cells, or PBMCs; the material itself was cDNA or gDNA.

Under the authors' procedure: Estimates of nucleated cell counts were drawn from the amplification of reference gene primers. The repertoire was sequenced with immunoSEQ multiplex PCR; TCRdb's copy has only in-frame clones and lacks some. V, J and clone size derive from that table, while D and trimming were established from the DNA sequence. The profile shows roughly 100,000 clones, 75% to 95% of them singletons. V lost 1 base, J lost 3 bases, and 3 bases stayed unmatched. Germline assignment: CDR1 SGHAT and CDR2 FQNNGV. CDR3 length equals 14 residues. This receptor was identified in a man aged 18 to 35 with acute or convalescent COVID-19. Sequencing was done on a sample of peripheral blood. The rearrangement uses TRBV11-2 and TRBJ2-7; 7 positions match TRBD1. This CDR3 is CASSLGDRIYEQYF. The DNA for the CDR3 is TGTGCCAGCAGCTTAGGGGACAGAATCTACGAGCAGTACTTC.